What follows are 18 T cell receptor beta chains derived from one specimen sequenced in a study of T cell responses to AZD1222 COVID-19 vaccine. The protocol was immunoSEQ multiplex PCR, while the TCRdb copy is restricted to in-frame clones and leaves out a portion. Of around 180,000 clones in the sample, about 85% are singletons; the top ten hold 2.6%. The source was peripheral blood, collected on day 0 of AZD1222 vaccination. Every receptor here comes from an adult in good health.

The chain combines TRBV4-2 with TRBJ2-3; 8 nucleotides align to TRBD2. With V trimmed by 0 bases and J by 3 bases, 5 bases remained unmatched. CDR1 is LGHNA and CDR2 is YNFKEQ in the germline V gene. CDR3 length equals 16 residues. The CDR3 sequence is CASSQDRGLGTDTQYF. In DNA, the CDR3 is TGTGCCAGCAGCCAAGATAGGGGACTAGGGACAGATACGCAGTATTTT.

This sequence joins TRBV28 and TRBJ2-6; D may match TRBD1 or TRBD2 (5 bases each). The CDR3 is 17 residues long. Trimming removed 7 bases from V and 2 bases from J, with 18 bases in between. Germline assignment: CDR1 MDHEN and CDR2 SYDVKM. CDR3 sequence: CASTPDRASPGANVLTF. CDR3 sequence (DNA): TGTGCCAGCACTCCCGACAGAGCTAGCCCTGGGGCCAACGTCCTGACTTTC.

The genes are TRBV3-1 (or the pseudogene TRBV3-2) and TRBJ1-2; D may be TRBD1 (6 bases). Germline V gene data show CDR1 as LGHDT and CDR2 as YNNKEL (reference sequence). CDR3 length: 15 amino acids. Trimming pared 7 bases from V and 5 bases from J, leaving 20 bases between. CDR3 region: CASNQRGGRNYGYTF. In DNA form, the CDR3 reads TGTGCCAGCAACCAGAGGGGGGGCAGGAATTATGGCTACACCTTC.

This clone has more than one count but fewer than ten. The chain couples TRBV2 to TRBJ2-2; no firm D call. The CDR3 is made up of 13 amino acids. Trimming removed 4 bases from V and 2 bases from J, with 5 bases in between. Looked up from germline, CDR1 is SNHLY and CDR2 is FYNNEI. Here the CDR3 reads CASSAENTGELFF. CDR3 sequence (DNA): TGTGCCAGCAGTGCGGAAAACACCGGGGAGCTGTTTTTT.

V usage is TRBV3-1 (or the pseudogene TRBV3-2) and J usage is TRBJ1-1; a possible D gene is TRBD1 (5 bases). CDR1 is LGHDT and CDR2 is YNNKEL in the germline V gene (reference sequence). V dropped 4 bases and J dropped 5 bases, with 17 bases sitting between them. The CDR3 consists of 15 residues. The CDR3 region has the DNA TGTGCCAGCAGCCCGTCGGGACGGAAGGGAACTGAAGCTTTCTTT. It translates to CASSPSGRKGTEAFF.

CDR3 sequence reads: CASSLASGRGRASYEQYF. In DNA, the CDR3 is TGTGCCAGCAGCTTAGCGTCGGGTCGGGGCAGAGCCTCCTACGAGCAGTACTTC. The V and J genes are TRBV7-2 and TRBJ2-7; possibly TRBD1 or TRBD2 for D (5 bases each). Germline V gene data show CDR1 as SGHTA and CDR2 as FQGNSA. The CDR3 has 18 residues. The ends were cut back, 0 bases at V and 0 bases at J, with 18 bases in the middle. Full variable domain (remainder filled in from reference TRBV7-2 and TRBJ2-7): GAGVSQSPSNKVTEKGKDVELRCDPISGHTALYWYRQSLGQGLEFLIYFQGNSAPDKSGLPSDRFSAERTGGSVSTLTIQRTQQEDSAVYLCASSLASGRGRASYEQYFGPGTRLTVT.

The chain links TRBV28 to TRBJ2-7; D is uncertain. Per germline, CDR1 MDHEN and CDR2 SYDVKM. The CDR3 contains 11 residues. Trimming took off 6 bases at V and 6 bases at J, with 9 bases between the two ends. The CDR3 loop is CASSALTEQYF. The CDR3 DNA reads as TGTGCCAGCAGCGCACTGACCGAGCAGTACTTC.

The J gene is TRBJ2-6, the V gene TRBV19; D not resolved. V lost 1 base and J 0 bases, leaving 7 bases between the germline ends. This CDR3 has 16 residues. CDR1 LNHDA and CDR2 SQIVND come from the germline V gene (reference sequence). The chain's CDR3 is CASSIASGSGANVLTF. Here the CDR3 DNA reads TGTGCCAGTAGTATAGCATCCGGCTCTGGGGCCAACGTCCTGACTTTC.

In its sample, this clone was seen a few times. J is TRBJ2-7 and V is TRBV11-1, with TRBD2 matching over 7 bases. CDR1 and CDR2 (germline): SGHAT, FQDESV (reference sequence). V dropped 4 bases and J dropped 1; count of bases not matched to a gene: 1. This CDR3 comprises 13 residues. CDR3 nucleotide sequence: TGTGCCAGCAGCTCCGGGAGGTCCTACGAGCAGTACTTC. Protein sequence: CASSSGRSYEQYF.

The CDR3 DNA sequence: TGTGCCTGGAGTAGGCAGCACGGAAAACTGTTTTTT. Protein product: CAWSRQHGKLFF. The chain is built from TRBV30 and TRBJ1-4, with no clear D. Trimming took off 2 bases at V and 10 bases at J, with 11 bases between the two ends. CDR3 size: 12 residues. Germline CDR1 is GTSNPN and CDR2 is SVGIG (reference sequence).

V is TRBV3-1 (or the pseudogene TRBV3-2) and J is TRBJ2-7; D may be TRBD2 (7 bases). The CDR3 is 16 amino acids. Trimming cost V 4 bases and J 3 bases, with 19 bases left between them. Germline lookup yields CDR1 LGHDT and CDR2 YNNKEL (reference sequence). The CDR3 is CASSPAGVGGIYEQYF. Here the CDR3 DNA reads TGTGCCAGCAGCCCCGCGGGGGTAGGGGGGATCTACGAGCAGTACTTC.

The chain combines TRBV19 with TRBJ1-5; D gene unclear. Germline lookup yields CDR1 LNHDA and CDR2 SQIVND (reference sequence). This CDR3 has 16 residues. V was pared by 4 bases and J by 0 bases, with 13 bases between. CDR3 sequence: CASSTAVYNSNQPQHF. The CDR3 bases are TGTGCCAGTAGTACCGCCGTCTACAATAGCAATCAGCCCCAGCATTTT. The complete variable domain, with remaining parts taken from reference TRBV19 and TRBJ1-5, reads DGGITQSPKYLFRKEGQNVTLSCEQNLNHDAMYWYRQDPGQGLRLIYYSQIVNDFQKGDIAEGYSVSREKKESFPLTVTSAQKNPTAFYLCASSTAVYNSNQPQHFGDGTRLSIL.

V gene TRBV15 combines with J gene TRBJ2-7, with TRBD2 matching over 9 bases. CDR3 length: 15 amino acids. In germline, CDR1 is LNHNV, CDR2 YYDKDF (reference sequence). The trim removed 0 bases at V and 6 bases at J, leaving 6 bases unmatched. The CDR3 nucleotides read TGTGCCACCAGCAGAGATCGGAGCGGGAGGCCCGAGCAGTACTTC. Translating gives CATSRDRSGRPEQYF.

This clone was seen a single time. The chain employs TRBV30 and TRBJ2-1, with 12 positions matching TRBD2. J was trimmed by 8 bases and V by 4 bases; bases with no gene match: 6. Germline CDR1 GTSNPN, CDR2 SVGIG (reference sequence). This CDR3 has 14 amino acids. DNA of the CDR3: TGTGCCTGGACTAGCGGGAGGGGTTGGGATGAGCAGTTCTTC. Its protein product is CAWTSGRGWDEQFF.

The chain uses TRBV28 and TRBJ2-1; 8 nucleotides match TRBD1. The CDR3 has 14 amino acids. In germline, CDR1 is MDHEN, CDR2 SYDVKM. J lost 6 bases, V lost 5 bases, and 6 bases had no gene match. This CDR3 is CASSDGTGFNEQFF. CDR3 bases: TGTGCCAGCAGTGACGGGACAGGATTCAATGAGCAGTTCTTC. Filled out from reference TRBV28 and TRBJ2-1, the complete variable domain reads DVKVTQSSRYLVKRTGEKVFLECVQDMDHENMFWYRQDPGLGLRLIYFSYDVKMKEKGDIPEGYSVSREKKERFSLILESASTNQTSMYLCASSDGTGFNEQFFGPGTRLTVL.

The rearrangement joins TRBV11-2 to TRBJ1-2; D is perhaps TRBD1 (6 bases). This CDR3 spans 15 amino acids. Germline CDR1 is SGHAT and CDR2 is FQNNGV. V was pared by 2 bases and J by 2 bases, with 12 bases between. This chain's CDR3 is CASSLIDRRNYGYTF. The DNA of the CDR3 is TGTGCCAGCAGCTTAATAGACAGGCGAAACTATGGCTACACCTTC.

The rearrangement joins TRBV4-2 to TRBJ1-1; no clear D gene. Trimming removed 0 bases at V and 6 bases at J, with 11 bases between. The CDR3 spans 14 residues. Germline-derived CDR1 and CDR2 are LGHNA and YNFKEQ. The CDR3: CASSQEGGEAEAFF. CDR3 sequence (DNA): TGTGCCAGCAGCCAAGAGGGTGGGGAGGCTGAAGCTTTCTTT.

For this clone: The sample holds other DNA sequences that translate to the same CDR3. The V and J genes are TRBV5-1 and TRBJ2-1, with TRBD1 identical over 7 bases. Germline lookup yields CDR1 SGHRS and CDR2 YFSETQ. Germline trimming cut 1 base from V and 2 bases from J; bases unmatched to any gene: 3. CDR3 length: 15 amino acids. In DNA form, the CDR3 reads TGCGCCAGCAGCTTGACAGGGGCCACCTACAATGAGCAGTTCTTC. It encodes CASSLTGATYNEQFF.